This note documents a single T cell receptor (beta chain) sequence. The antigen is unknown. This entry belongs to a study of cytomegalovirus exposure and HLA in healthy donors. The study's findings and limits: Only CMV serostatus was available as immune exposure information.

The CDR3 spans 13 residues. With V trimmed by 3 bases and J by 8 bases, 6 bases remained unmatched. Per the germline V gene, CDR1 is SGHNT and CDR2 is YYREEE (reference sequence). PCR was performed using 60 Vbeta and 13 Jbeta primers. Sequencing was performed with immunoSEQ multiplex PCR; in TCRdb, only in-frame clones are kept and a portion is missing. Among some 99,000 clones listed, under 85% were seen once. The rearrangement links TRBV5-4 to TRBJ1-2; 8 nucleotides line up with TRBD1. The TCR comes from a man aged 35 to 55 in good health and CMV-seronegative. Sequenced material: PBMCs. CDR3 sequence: CASSSDRGPGYTF. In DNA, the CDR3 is TGTGCCAGCAGCTCCGACAGGGGCCCCGGCTACACCTTC.